Sequencing of this TCR beta chain was carried out in a study of vaccination and CD4 T cells after COVID-19. Overall study: Convalescent donors were composed of six males and four females, of whom two were Hispanic. Either the Pfizer-BioNTech BNT162b2 or Moderna mRNA-1273 vaccine was given as two doses. Whole-study findings and limits: Spike mono-reactivity was found in 304 of 307 vaccine-specific clones from convalescent patients.

CDR3 length equals 13 residues. Germline assignment: CDR1 SSHAT and CDR2 FNYEAQ (reference sequence). As to this clonotype: Antigen: not known. The junction does not match germline at one end; this may be a read error.

Sample treatment: 10-day PBMC culture with coronavirus spike peptide pools or control peptides (ViraFEST assay). Investigators isolated CD4+ T cells by negative selection after roughly 10 days of culture. Sequencing of DNA taken from cultured CD4+ T cells relied on the Oncomine TCR Beta short-read assay. TCRdb re-called the PCR reads through MiXCR, storing one row per CDR3 protein. The sample has 20,000 to 25,000 distinct CDR3 sequences, about 31% seen once. The specimen sequenced was cultured CD4+ T cells from blood. V usage is TRBV7-7 and J usage is TRBJ2-7; D unresolved. The sequence derives from a human donor with COVID-19. The chain's CDR3 is CASSLYWGYEQYF. The CDR3, as DNA: TGTGCTAGCAGCTTGTATTGGGGCTACGAGCAGTACTTC.